One and the same sample provided the 17 T cell receptor beta chains below, sequenced in a study of cytomegalovirus exposure and HLA in healthy donors. Here immunoSEQ multiplex PCR was the method, and the copy in TCRdb shows in-frame clones only, minus some. The table records some 140,000 clones, 84% of them present only once. Sequenced: PBMCs. These receptors came from a woman aged 25 to 45 in good health and CMV-seronegative.

This chain joins TRBV15 and TRBJ2-5; the D gene is possibly TRBD2 (5 bases). The V and J ends lost 0 bases and 5 bases respectively, with 7 bases between them. This CDR3 has 13 residues. CDR1 and CDR2 from the germline V gene are LNHNV and YYDKDF (reference sequence). CDR3 region: CATSRDGSETQYF. The DNA for the CDR3 is TGTGCCACCAGCAGAGATGGGAGTGAGACCCAGTACTTC. The variable domain in full, completed from reference TRBV15 and TRBJ2-5, reads DAMVIQNPRYQVTQFGKPVTLSCSQTLNHNVMYWYQQKSSQAPKLLFHYYDKDFNNEADTPDNFQSRRPNTSFCFLDIRSPGLGDTAMYLCATSRDGSETQYFGPGTRLLVL.

The V call is TRBV7-9, the J call TRBJ1-1; 7 nucleotides line up with TRBD1. J gave up 3 bases and V 5 bases, and 9 bases lay outside the gene matches. The CDR3 has 15 residues. Germline loops: CDR1 SEHNR, CDR2 FQNEAQ (reference sequence). In DNA, the CDR3 is TGTGCCAGCAGCCCCCGACAGGGCGTCGACACTGAAGCTTTCTTT. This codes for CASSPRQGVDTEAFF.

This chain links TRBV5-4 with TRBJ1-4, with 9 bases fitting TRBD1. The trim removed 3 bases at V and 8 bases at J, leaving 2 bases unmatched. The germline V gene encodes CDR1 SGHNT and CDR2 YYREEE (reference sequence). The CDR3 is made up of 13 amino acids. The DNA of the CDR3 is TGTGCCAGCAGCTGGACAGGGGACGAAAAACTGTTTTTT. Its translation: CASSWTGDEKLFF.

The rearrangement joins TRBV2 to TRBJ2-1; TRBD1 matches 9 bases. Germline CDR1 and CDR2: SNHLY and FYNNEI. Germline trimming cut 6 bases from V and 1 base from J; bases unmatched to any gene: 4. CDR3 length: 15 amino acids. CDR3 loop: CASRADRGSYNEQFF. The CDR3 DNA is TGTGCCAGCAGGGCGGACAGGGGATCCTACAATGAGCAGTTCTTC. Full variable domain (missing parts from reference TRBV2 and TRBJ2-1): EPEVTQTPSHQVTQMGQEVILRCVPISNHLYFYWYRQILGQKVEFLVSFYNNEISEKSEIFDDQFSVERPDGSNFTLKIRSTKLEDSAMYFCASRADRGSYNEQFFGPGTRLTVL.

This rearrangement joins TRBV5-1 to TRBJ2-3; weak D call: TRBD1 (7 bases). The germline V gene encodes CDR1 SGHRS and CDR2 YFSETQ. V gave up 0 bases and J gave up 5 bases, with 10 bases separating them. The CDR3 consists of 14 residues. In nucleotides, the CDR3 is TGCGCCAGCAGCTTGGACCAGGGGGGAGATACGCAGTATTTT. Its translation is CASSLDQGGDTQYF.

The CDR3: CASSPTGWGGDTQYF. DNA for the CDR3: TGTGCCAGCAGCCCTACCGGTTGGGGAGGAGATACGCAGTATTTT. V usage is TRBV7-3 and J usage is TRBJ2-3, with a weak D call TRBD2 (6 bases). Trimming shortened V by 5 bases and J by 5 bases, and 17 bases separated the two germline ends. The CDR3 is made up of 15 amino acids. Germline V gene sequence: CDR1 SGHTA, CDR2 FQGTGA.

The V gene is TRBV4-1, the J gene TRBJ2-3, with 9 positions matching TRBD2. From germline, CDR1 is MGHRA and CDR2 YSYEKL. With V trimmed by 1 base and J by 3 bases, 11 bases remained unmatched. The CDR3 is 18 amino acids. CDR3 protein: CASSQGGRGGVRTDTQYF. Written as DNA, the CDR3 is TGCGCCAGCAGCCAAGGAGGGCGGGGGGGCGTTCGGACAGATACGCAGTATTTT.

This chain links TRBV25-1 with TRBJ2-1; a weak D match, TRBD1 (6 bases). Germline V gene data show CDR1 as MGHDK and CDR2 as SYGVNS. Trimming shortened V by 0 bases and J by 5 bases, and 11 bases separated the two germline ends. The CDR3 spans 15 residues. The CDR3: CASSEYRTAHNEQFF. The CDR3 nucleotides read TGTGCCAGCAGTGAATATCGGACAGCTCACAATGAGCAGTTCTTC.

This rearrangement joins TRBV6-6 to TRBJ2-1; maybe TRBD2 (6 bases). This CDR3 is 15 amino acids long. The germline gives CDR1 MNHNY, CDR2 SVGAGI (reference sequence). Deletions cut 3 bases from V and 2 bases from J, with 11 bases between. CDR3 sequence reads: CASSYWGETYNEQFF. The CDR3 DNA sequence: TGTGCCAGCAGTTATTGGGGGGAAACCTACAATGAGCAGTTCTTC.

In nucleotides, the CDR3 is TGTGCCAGCTCCGGACAGAGCAATCAGCCCCAGCATTTT. Translated, it gives CASSGQSNQPQHF. The J gene is TRBJ1-5, the V gene TRBV18; D perhaps matches TRBD1 (6 bases). The CDR3 covers 13 residues. V dropped 6 bases and J dropped 1 base, with 7 bases sitting between them. Germline V gene data show CDR1 as KGHSH and CDR2 as LQKENI. Full variable domain (missing parts from reference TRBV18 and TRBJ1-5): NAGVMQNPRHLVRRRGQEARLRCSPMKGHSHVYWYRQLPEEGLKFMVYLQKENIIDESGMPKERFSAEFPKEGPSILRIQQVVRGDSAAYFCASSGQSNQPQHFGDGTRLSIL.

This clone showed up just a few times. Because the CDR3 is missing its conserved closing phenylalanine or tryptophan, this is likely a read error. It is unclear where the CDR3 begins or ends on the DNA, so no DNA is shown, and the CDR3 is as TCRdb lists it. The gene calls are TRBV5-6 and TRBJ2-4; whether TRBD2, the table's D call, matches the DNA was not checked. 13 amino acids form the CDR3, both terminal residues included. Germline lookup yields CDR1 SGHDT and CDR2 YYEEEE. This CDR3 is CASSPRRGGPVII.

V usage is TRBV13 and J usage is TRBJ1-1, with D maybe TRBD1 (6 bases). V gave up 2 bases and J gave up 1 base, with 14 bases separating them. CDR3 length equals 16 residues. In germline, CDR1 is PRHDT, CDR2 FYEKMQ (reference sequence). CDR3 region: CASSLKGGVSNTEAFF. The CDR3 DNA sequence: TGTGCCAGCAGCTTAAAGGGGGGGGTCTCGAACACTGAAGCTTTCTTT.

J is TRBJ1-1 and V is TRBV29-1, with D hard to call. Germline CDR1 SQVTM, CDR2 ANQGSEA. V gave up 7 bases and J gave up 3 bases, with 9 bases separating them. The length of the CDR3 is 11 residues. The CDR3 coding sequence is TGCAGCGGGGCGTTAGACACTGAAGCTTTCTTT. This translates into CSGALDTEAFF. Looking up the rest from reference TRBV29-1 and TRBJ1-1 gives the full variable domain: SAVISQKPSRDICQRGTSLTIQCQVDSQVTMMFWYRQQPGQSLTLIATANQGSEATYESGFVIDKFPISRPNLTFSTLTVSNMSPEDSSIYLCSGALDTEAFFGQGTRLTVV.

The chain carries TRBV6-5 and TRBJ2-1; D is ambiguous. Germline lookup yields CDR1 MNHEY and CDR2 SVGAGI. V was trimmed by 2 bases and J by 4 bases, leaving 6 bases between them. The CDR3 is made up of 13 amino acids. The CDR3: CASSYTEYNEQFF. The CDR3 region has the DNA TGTGCCAGCAGTTACACAGAGTACAATGAGCAGTTCTTC.

This chain joins TRBV29-1 and TRBJ1-2; tentatively, D is TRBD1 (5 bases). Germline-derived CDR1 and CDR2 are SQVTM and ANQGSEA. CDR3 length: 12 residues. Trimming left V 6 bases short and J 0 bases short, with 8 bases between. The CDR3 DNA follows: TGCAGCGTCTCGACAGCTAACTATGGCTACACCTTC. This encodes CSVSTANYGYTF.

This clone was seen only a few times. The V call is TRBV2, the J call TRBJ1-5, with unresolved D. Trimming took off 5 bases at V and 4 bases at J, with 9 bases between the two ends. This CDR3 has 13 amino acids. Germline CDR1 SNHLY, CDR2 FYNNEI. The CDR3: CASSYSGNQPQHF. CDR3 nucleotide sequence: TGTGCCAGCAGTTATTCGGGGAATCAGCCCCAGCATTTT.

The J gene is TRBJ1-2, the V gene TRBV19; 8 bases line up with TRBD1. CDR1 and CDR2 from the germline V gene are LNHDA and SQIVND (reference sequence). Trimming at V came to 5 bases and at J to 4 bases, leaving 9 bases not matched to a gene. This CDR3 is built from 15 residues. DNA for the CDR3: TGTGCCAGTAGTCCTCGCCGGGACAGGAGCTATGGCTACACCTTC. It is translated as CASSPRRDRSYGYTF.